This TCR beta chain was recorded in a study of beta chain features in type 1 diabetes. This clone was seen more than once but under ten times. Its antigen is as yet unknown. The study reverse transcribed the entire isolated RNA, so it sequenced expressed TCRB transcripts. The table came from immunoSEQ multiplex PCR; TCRdb's copy has only in-frame clones and leaves some out. Among more than 550,000 clones listed, over 12% were seen once. The study, taken as a whole, reports: In patients and controls equally, PCR might favor templates that are shorter. TCRB CDR3 length was moderately but significantly reduced in all four CD4+ subsets of Type 1 diabetes patients.

CD4+ naive, central memory, regulatory and stem cell-like memory cells were sorted via CD45RO/CCR7/CD25/CD127/CD95/CD27. CDR1 and CDR2 (germline): GTSNPN, SVGIG (reference sequence). V was cut by 0 bases and J by 4 bases, with 6 bases left in between. This CDR3 contains 13 residues. The chain is built from TRBV30 and TRBJ2-2; no clear D gene. The clonotype comes from a man between 18 and 35 years old with type 1 diabetes. Specimen: naive CD4+ T cells from blood. Here the CDR3 reads CAWSVGRTGELFF. The CDR3, as DNA: TGTGCCTGGAGTGTCGGTCGCACCGGGGAGCTGTTTTTT. Looking up the rest from reference TRBV30 and TRBJ2-2 gives the full variable domain: SQTIHQWPATLVQPVGSPLSLECTVEGTSNPNLYWYRQAAGRGLQLLFYSVGIGQISSEVPQNLSASRPQDRQFILSSKKLLLSDSGFYLCAWSVGRTGELFFGEGSRLTVL.